This TCR beta chain was observed in a study of glioma-infiltrating T cells. Germline V CDR1 and CDR2: ENHRY, SYGVKD. This CDR3 has 13 residues. With V trimmed by 6 bases and J by 6 bases, 5 bases remained unmatched. Amplification of TCR alpha and beta CDR3 regions from RNA used iRepertoire nested multiplex PCR. From the multiplex PCR reads, TCRdb called clonotypes with MiXCR, one entry per CDR3 protein. The repertoire has approximately 400,000 distinct CDR3 sequences, more than 35% of them found once; the top ten carry around 12%. For this clonotype: The antigen remains unidentified.

Whole-study results and caveats: Signature shared blood CDR3 motifs were enriched in low-divergence and depleted in high-divergence patients.

The receptor comes from a human donor with low-grade glioma or glioblastoma, undergoing nonglioma brain surgery, or in good health (not recorded which). The chain combines TRBV10-3 with TRBJ2-7, with TRBD1 matching over 10 bases. The sample comprised glioma tissue, nonneoplastic brain tissue, or PBMCs (not recorded which). The CDR3 region is CAIRTGGAFEQYF. CDR3 DNA sequence: TGTGCCATCAGGACAGGGGGCGCGTTCGAGCAGTACTTC.